This T cell receptor beta chain is from a study of blood T cell repertoires in COVID-19. The CDR3 covers 15 residues. The germline gives CDR1 MGHDK, CDR2 SYGVNS. V was pared by 5 bases and J by 1 base, with 14 bases between. Produced via immunoSEQ multiplex PCR; TCRdb's table is partial and in-frame only. The table lists approximately 83,000 clones, 88% of them singletons. The rearrangement uses TRBV25-1 and TRBJ1-1; TRBD1 might be the D (6 bases). The TCR originated in a man in his sixties or seventies with acute or convalescent COVID-19. Sequencing was done on a sample of peripheral blood. CDR3 residues: CASSKQGKRNTEAFF. As DNA, the CDR3 is TGTGCCAGCAGTAAACAGGGTAAAAGGAACACTGAAGCTTTCTTT. Filled out from reference TRBV25-1 and TRBJ1-1, the complete variable domain reads EADIYQTPRYLVIGTGKKITLECSQTMGHDKMYWYQQDPGMELHLIHYSYGVNSTEKGDLSSESTVSRIRTEHFPLTLESARPSHTSQYLCASSKQGKRNTEAFFGQGTRLTVV.